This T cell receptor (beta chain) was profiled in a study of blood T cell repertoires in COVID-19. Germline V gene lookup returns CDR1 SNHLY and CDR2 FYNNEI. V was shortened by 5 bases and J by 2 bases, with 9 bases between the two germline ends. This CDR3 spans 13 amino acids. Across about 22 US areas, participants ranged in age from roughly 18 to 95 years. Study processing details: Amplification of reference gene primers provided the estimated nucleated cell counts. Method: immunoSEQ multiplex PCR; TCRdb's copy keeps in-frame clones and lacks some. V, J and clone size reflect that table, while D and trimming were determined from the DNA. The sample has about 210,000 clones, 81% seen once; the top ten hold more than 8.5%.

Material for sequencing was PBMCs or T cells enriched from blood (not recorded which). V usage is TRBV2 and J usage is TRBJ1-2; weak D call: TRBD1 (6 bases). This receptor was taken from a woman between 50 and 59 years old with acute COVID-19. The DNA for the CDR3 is TGTGCCAGCAGTCCCGACAGGAACTATGGCTACACCTTC. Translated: CASSPDRNYGYTF.